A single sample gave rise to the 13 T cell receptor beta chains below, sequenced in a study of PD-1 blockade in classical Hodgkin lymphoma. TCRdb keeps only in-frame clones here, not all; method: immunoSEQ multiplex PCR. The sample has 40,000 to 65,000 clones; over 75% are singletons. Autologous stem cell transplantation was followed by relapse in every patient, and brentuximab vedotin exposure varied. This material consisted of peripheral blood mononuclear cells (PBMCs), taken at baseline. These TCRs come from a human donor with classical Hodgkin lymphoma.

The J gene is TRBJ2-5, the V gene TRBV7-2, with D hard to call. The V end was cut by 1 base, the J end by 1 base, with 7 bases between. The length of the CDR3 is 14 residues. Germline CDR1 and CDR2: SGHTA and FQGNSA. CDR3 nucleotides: TGTGCCAGCAGCTTAGGGACGGGCCAAGAGACCCAGTACTTC. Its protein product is CASSLGTGQETQYF.

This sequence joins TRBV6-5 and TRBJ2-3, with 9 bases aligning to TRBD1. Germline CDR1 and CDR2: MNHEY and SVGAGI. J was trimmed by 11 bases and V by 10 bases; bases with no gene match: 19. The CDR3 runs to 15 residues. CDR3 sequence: CATRRFWDRVIKQYF. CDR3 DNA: TGTGCCACCCGAAGATTCTGGGACAGGGTTATTAAGCAGTATTTT.

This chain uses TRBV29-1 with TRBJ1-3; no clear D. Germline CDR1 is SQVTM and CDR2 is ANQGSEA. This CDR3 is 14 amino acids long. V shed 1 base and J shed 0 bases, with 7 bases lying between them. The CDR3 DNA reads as TGCAGCGTTGAAGGGCAGATCTCTGGAAACACCATATATTTT. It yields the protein CSVEGQISGNTIYF.

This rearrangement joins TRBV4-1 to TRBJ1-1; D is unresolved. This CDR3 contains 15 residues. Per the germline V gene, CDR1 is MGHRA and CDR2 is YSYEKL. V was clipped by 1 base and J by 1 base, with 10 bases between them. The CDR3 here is CASSQVGRRNTEAFF. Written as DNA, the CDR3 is TGCGCCAGCAGCCAAGTGGGCAGGAGGAACACTGAAGCTTTCTTT.

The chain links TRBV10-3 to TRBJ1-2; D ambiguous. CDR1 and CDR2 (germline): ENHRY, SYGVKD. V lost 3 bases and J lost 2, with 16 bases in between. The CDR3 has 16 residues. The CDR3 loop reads CAISDPADGVNYGYTF. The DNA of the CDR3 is TGTGCCATCAGTGACCCAGCGGACGGAGTAAACTATGGCTACACCTTC.

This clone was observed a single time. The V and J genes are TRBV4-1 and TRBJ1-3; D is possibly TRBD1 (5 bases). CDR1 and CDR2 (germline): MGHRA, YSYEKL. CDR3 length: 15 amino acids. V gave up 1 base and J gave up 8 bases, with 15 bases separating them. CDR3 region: CASSQAAGLGDTIYF. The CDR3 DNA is TGCGCCAGCAGCCAAGCCGCGGGACTGGGGGACACCATATATTTT.

CDR3 protein: CASSIDRRISGNTIYF. CDR3 coding DNA: TGTGCCAGTAGTATAGATCGGCGGATCTCTGGAAACACCATATATTTT. This sequence joins TRBV19 and TRBJ1-3; D not certain. This CDR3 is built from 16 residues. V lost 0 bases, J lost 0 bases, and 9 bases lay in between. CDR1 and CDR2 (germline): LNHDA, SQIVND (reference sequence). Using reference TRBV19 and TRBJ1-3 for the parts outside the CDR3, the full variable domain is DGGITQSPKYLFRKEGQNVTLSCEQNLNHDAMYWYRQDPGQGLRLIYYSQIVNDFQKGDIAEGYSVSREKKESFPLTVTSAQKNPTAFYLCASSIDRRISGNTIYFGEGSWLTVV.

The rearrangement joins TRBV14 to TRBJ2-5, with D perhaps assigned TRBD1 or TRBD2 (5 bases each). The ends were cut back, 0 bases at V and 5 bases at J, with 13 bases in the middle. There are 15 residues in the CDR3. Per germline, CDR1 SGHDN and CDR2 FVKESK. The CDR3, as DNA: TGTGCCAGCAGCCAAGATTTGGGGGTTCGGGAGACCCAGTACTTC. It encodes CASSQDLGVRETQYF.

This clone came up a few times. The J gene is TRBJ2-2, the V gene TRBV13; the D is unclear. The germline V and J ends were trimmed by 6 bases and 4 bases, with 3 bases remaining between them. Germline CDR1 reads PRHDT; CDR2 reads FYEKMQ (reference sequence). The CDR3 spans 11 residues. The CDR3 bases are TGTGCCAGCAGTTTCACCGGGGAGCTGTTTTTT. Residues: CASSFTGELFF. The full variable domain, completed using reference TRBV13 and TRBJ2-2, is AAGVIQSPRHLIKEKRETATLKCYPIPRHDTVYWYQQGPGQDPQFLISFYEKMQSDKGSIPDRFSAQQFSDYHSELNMSSLELGDSALYFCASSFTGELFFGEGSRLTVL.

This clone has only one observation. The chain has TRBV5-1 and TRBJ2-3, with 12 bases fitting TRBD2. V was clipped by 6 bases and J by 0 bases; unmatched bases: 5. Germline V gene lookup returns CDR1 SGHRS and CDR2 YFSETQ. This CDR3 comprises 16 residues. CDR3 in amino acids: CASTSGRDASTDTQYF. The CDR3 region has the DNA TGCGCCAGCACTAGCGGGAGGGATGCTAGCACAGATACGCAGTATTTT.

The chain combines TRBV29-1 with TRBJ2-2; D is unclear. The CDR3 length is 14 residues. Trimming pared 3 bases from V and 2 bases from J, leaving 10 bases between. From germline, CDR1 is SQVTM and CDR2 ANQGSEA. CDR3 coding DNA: TGCAGCGTTGATGGTGTACTAAACACCGGGGAGCTGTTTTTT. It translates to CSVDGVLNTGELFF.

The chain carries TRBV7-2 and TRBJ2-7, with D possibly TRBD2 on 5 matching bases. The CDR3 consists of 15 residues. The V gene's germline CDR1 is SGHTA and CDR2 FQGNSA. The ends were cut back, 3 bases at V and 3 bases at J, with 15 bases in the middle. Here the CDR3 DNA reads TGTGCCAGCAGCTTTATGTGGGAGTTCAGCTACGAGCAGTACTTC. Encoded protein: CASSFMWEFSYEQYF.

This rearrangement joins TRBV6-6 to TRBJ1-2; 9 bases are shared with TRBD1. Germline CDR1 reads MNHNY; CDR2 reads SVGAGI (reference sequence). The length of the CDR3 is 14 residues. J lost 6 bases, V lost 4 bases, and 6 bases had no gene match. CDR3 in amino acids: CASSSVQGADGYTF. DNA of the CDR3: TGTGCCAGCAGTTCCGTACAGGGGGCTGATGGCTACACCTTC.